One T cell receptor beta chain is described in this entry. In its sample, this clonotype was seen a few times. Its antigen has not been determined. Per-base qualities were not stored, and no clone one base away is much larger. The germline V gene (reference sequence) supplies CDR1 LGHDT and CDR2 YNNKEL. V is pruned by 4 bases and J by 2 bases, leaving 5 bases of the junction without a gene match. The CDR3, cysteine through phenylalanine, is 15 amino acids long. Kept here is only the CDR3 DNA, which spans 45 bases and is read in frame from base 1. This sample is part of a study of CD8+CD57+ T cells in acquired aplastic anemia (dated by TCRdb to between 2017 and 2018). For the wider study: A mean of around 3.3 ug of DNA, ranging from roughly 0.19 to 30 ug, was extracted from sorted CD4+ and CD8+ cells. A CD8+CD57+ expansion meant a frequency higher than the mean frequency seen in healthy subjects.

What the study reported, not specific to this receptor: Twenty-nine CD8+ CDR3 sequences were found in both patients and controls but appeared to be highly expressed in patients and within the immunodominant clones of the patients. Patients and healthy controls showed no significant difference in CD8+ Simpson's diversity (P=0.060).

Flow cytometry had shown CD8+CD57+ cell expansion in the patients selected for sequencing. Severe acquired aplastic anemia was diagnosed in all patients according to International Study of Aplastic Anemia and Agranulocytosis and Camitta criteria. At the time blood was sampled, none of the patients had received any therapy. In this study, sorted CD4+ and CD8+ T cells from the blood of healthy subjects and of severe aplastic anemia patients had their TCR repertoires deep-sequenced. In the USA, patient enrollment took place under clinicaltrials.gov protocols 00001620, 01623167, 00001397, 00071045, 00081523 and 00961064. Ficoll-Paque density gradient centrifugation was used to isolate peripheral blood mononuclear cells. CD4+ and CD8+ T cells were sorted by FACS or magnetic beads before DNA extraction. Profiling of TCR beta VDJ combinations and CDR3 sequences used genomic DNA as the template. An Illumina HiSeq 2000 was used for TCR repertoire sequencing. Per the original workflow: TRBV/TRBJ rearrangement plots, CDR3 size and DJ length profiles, and Simpson's diversity index were used to evaluate the repertoires. The immunodominant clone was defined as the most abundant DNA sequence in deep sequencing data. CDR3 amino acid sequences were checked for sharing across subjects and were also compared against the VDJdb database and published repertoires. TCRdb trimmed public reads at Q25 via fastp, called clones via MiXCR and kept in-frame beta chains. All rows with the same CDR3 protein become a single entry with the most common DNA and genes. The V and J calls follow TCRdb's processing rather than the paper's. The sample table holds about 470,000 distinct CDR3 sequences, of which around 32% were seen once. The top ten constitute around 0.82% of the sample.

Sequenced sample: sorted CD4+, CD8+, or CD8+CD57+ T cells (not recorded which) from PBMCs. The TCR comes from a human donor with aplastic anemia. The chain employs TRBV3-1 and TRBJ2-7; 10 central bases correspond to TRBD2. The CDR3 protein is CASSLGTSETYEQYF. The bases are TGTGCCAGCAGCCTCGGGACTAGCGAGACCTACGAGCAGTACTTC.